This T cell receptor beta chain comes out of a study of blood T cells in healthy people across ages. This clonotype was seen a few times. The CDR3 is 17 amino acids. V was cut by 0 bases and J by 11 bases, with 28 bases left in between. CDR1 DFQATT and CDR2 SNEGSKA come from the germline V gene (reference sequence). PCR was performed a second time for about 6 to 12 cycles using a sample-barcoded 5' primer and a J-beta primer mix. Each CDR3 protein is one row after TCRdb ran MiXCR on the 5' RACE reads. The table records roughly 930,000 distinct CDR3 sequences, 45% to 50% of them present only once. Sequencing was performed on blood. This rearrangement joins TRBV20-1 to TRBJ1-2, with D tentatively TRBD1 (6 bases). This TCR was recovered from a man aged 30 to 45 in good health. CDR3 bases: TGCAGTGCTAGAGATGGGGGCGATACGACCACCCTCCCCCATTACACCTTC. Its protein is CSARDGGDTTTLPHYTF.